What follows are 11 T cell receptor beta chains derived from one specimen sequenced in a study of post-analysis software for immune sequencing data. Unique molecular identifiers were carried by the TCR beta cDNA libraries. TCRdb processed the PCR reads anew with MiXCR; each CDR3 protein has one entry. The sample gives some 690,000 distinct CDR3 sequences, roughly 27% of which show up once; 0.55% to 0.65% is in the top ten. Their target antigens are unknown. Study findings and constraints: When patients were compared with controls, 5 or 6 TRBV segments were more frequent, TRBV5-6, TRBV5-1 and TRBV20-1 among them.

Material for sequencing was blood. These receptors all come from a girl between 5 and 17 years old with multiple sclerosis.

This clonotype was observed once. CDR3 nucleotides: TGTGCCAGCAGCCAAGCGGCCAATCAGCCCCAGCATTTT. It codes for CASSQAANQPQHF. The chain carries TRBV3-1 and TRBJ1-5, with D unresolved. This CDR3 has 13 residues. Between the trimmed V and J ends, which lost 1 base and 3 bases, there was a span of 4 bases. Germline V CDR1 and CDR2: LGHDT, YNNKEL (reference sequence). Complete variable domain (other parts from reference TRBV3-1 and TRBJ1-5): DTAVSQTPKYLVTQMGNDKSIKCEQNLGHDTMYWYKQDSKKFLKIMFSYNNKELIINETVPNRFSPKSPDKAHLNLHINSLELGDSAVYFCASSQAANQPQHFGDGTRLSIL.

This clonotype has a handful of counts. The CDR3 loop reads CASSQAASGGYTF. The CDR3 DNA is TGTGCCAGCAGCCAAGCGGCCAGCGGAGGCTACACCTTC. The gene calls are TRBV4-2 and TRBJ1-2; D is unclear. Germline V gives CDR1 LGHNA, CDR2 YNFKEQ. The CDR3 sequence is 13 residues long. The V end was cut by 1 base, the J end by 8 bases, with 11 bases between.

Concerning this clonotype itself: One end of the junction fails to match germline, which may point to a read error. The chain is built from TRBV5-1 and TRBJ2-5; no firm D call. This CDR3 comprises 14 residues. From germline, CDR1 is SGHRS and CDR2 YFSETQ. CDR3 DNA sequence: TGCGCCAGCAGCTTGGTTGCCAGCCAAGAGACCCAGGACTTC. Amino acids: CASSLVASQETQDF.

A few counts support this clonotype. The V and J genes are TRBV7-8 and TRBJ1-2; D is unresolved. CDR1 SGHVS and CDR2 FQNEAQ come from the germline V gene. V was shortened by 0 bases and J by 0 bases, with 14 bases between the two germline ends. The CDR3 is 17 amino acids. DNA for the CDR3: TGTGCCAGCAGCTTAGCGCTATCATCGGGGTCTAACTATGGCTACACCTTC. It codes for CASSLALSSGSNYGYTF.

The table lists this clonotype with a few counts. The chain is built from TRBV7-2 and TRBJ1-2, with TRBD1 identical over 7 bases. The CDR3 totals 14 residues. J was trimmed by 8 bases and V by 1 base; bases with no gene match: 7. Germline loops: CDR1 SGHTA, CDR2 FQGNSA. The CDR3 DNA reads TGTGCCAGCAGCTTAGACGACAGACAGGGCGGCTACACCTTC. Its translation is CASSLDDRQGGYTF.

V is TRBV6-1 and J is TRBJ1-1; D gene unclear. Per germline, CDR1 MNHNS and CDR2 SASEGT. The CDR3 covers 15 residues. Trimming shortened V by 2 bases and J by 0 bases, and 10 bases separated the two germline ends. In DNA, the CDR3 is TGTGCCAGCAGTGAACGAGGGCGGTTGAACACTGAAGCTTTCTTT. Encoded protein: CASSERGRLNTEAFF.

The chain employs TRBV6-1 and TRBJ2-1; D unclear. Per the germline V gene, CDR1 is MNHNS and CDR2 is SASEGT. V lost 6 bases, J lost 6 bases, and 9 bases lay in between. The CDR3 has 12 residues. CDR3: CASSAASNEQFF. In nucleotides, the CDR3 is TGTGCCAGCAGCGCCGCGAGCAATGAGCAGTTCTTC.

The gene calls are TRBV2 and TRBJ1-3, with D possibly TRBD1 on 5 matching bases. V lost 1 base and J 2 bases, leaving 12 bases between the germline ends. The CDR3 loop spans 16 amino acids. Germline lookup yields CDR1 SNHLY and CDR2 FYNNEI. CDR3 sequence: CASSEDGARPGNTIYF. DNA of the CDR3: TGTGCCAGCAGTGAAGACGGGGCCCGACCTGGAAACACCATATATTTT.

The chain's CDR3 is CASSPPGRAGQETQYF. The CDR3 DNA reads TGTGCCAGCAGCCCCCCGGGGCGAGCGGGGCAAGAGACCCAGTACTTC. V usage is TRBV7-2 and J usage is TRBJ2-5; 7 nucleotides agree with TRBD2. CDR1 is SGHTA and CDR2 is FQGNSA in the germline V gene. After removal of 5 bases from V and 2 bases from J, the junction contained 11 bases not matched to a gene. The CDR3 loop spans 16 amino acids.

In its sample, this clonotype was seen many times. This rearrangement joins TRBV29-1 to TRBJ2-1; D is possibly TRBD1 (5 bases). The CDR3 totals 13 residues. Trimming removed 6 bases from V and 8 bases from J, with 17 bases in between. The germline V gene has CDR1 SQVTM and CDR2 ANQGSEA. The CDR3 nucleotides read TGCAGCGTCGGTTGGGGCGTGGCGCATGAGCAGTTCTTC. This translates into CSVGWGVAHEQFF.

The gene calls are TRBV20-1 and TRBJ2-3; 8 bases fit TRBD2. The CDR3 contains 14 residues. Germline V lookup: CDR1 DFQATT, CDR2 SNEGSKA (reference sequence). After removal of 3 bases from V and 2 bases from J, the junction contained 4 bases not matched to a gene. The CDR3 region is CSARLAGNTDTQYF. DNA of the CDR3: TGCAGTGCTAGGTTAGCGGGAAACACAGATACGCAGTATTTT.